Shown below are 11 T cell receptor beta chains from a single sample sequenced in a study of OX40 agonist ivuxolimab in advanced cancers. Some clones are missing from TCRdb's copy, which holds only in-frame ones; the method was immunoSEQ multiplex PCR. The sample shows roughly 71,000 clones, 70% to 85% of them seen only once. The sequencing used CD4+ or CD8+ T cells sorted from blood, collected in a trial of the OX40 agonist ivuxolimab. Source of these receptors: an adult with an advanced solid tumor such as melanoma, head and neck, liver or kidney cancer.

The V and J genes are TRBV6-1 and TRBJ1-5; possibly TRBD1 for D (6 bases). Germline V CDR1 and CDR2: MNHNS, SASEGT. V lost 7 bases and J 3 bases, leaving 13 bases between the germline ends. CDR3 size: 14 residues. CDR3 protein: CASTPGANNQPQHF. The CDR3 region has the DNA TGTGCCAGCACTCCAGGGGCGAACAATCAGCCCCAGCATTTT.

This chain joins TRBV5-1 and TRBJ2-5; D remains ambiguous. The CDR3 sequence is 14 residues long. V was pared by 2 bases and J by 1 base, with 9 bases between. Per germline, CDR1 SGHRS and CDR2 YFSETQ. CDR3 coding DNA: TGCGCCAGCAGCTTCCTTAGGACCCAAGAGACCCAGTACTTC. Translated: CASSFLRTQETQYF.

The CDR3 loop is CASSQATGSWTYEQYF. The DNA for the CDR3 is TGTGCCAGCAGCCAAGCGACGGGGAGTTGGACCTACGAGCAGTACTTC. V usage is TRBV14 and J usage is TRBJ2-7; D is perhaps TRBD2 (5 bases). Trimming took 1 base from V and 2 from J, leaving 15 bases between them. Germline CDR1 is SGHDN and CDR2 is FVKESK. There are 16 residues in the CDR3.

The chain recombines TRBV4-2 with TRBJ2-1; D is perhaps TRBD1 (5 bases). V was clipped by 4 bases and J by 2 bases, with 18 bases between them. Germline V CDR1 and CDR2: LGHNA, YNFKEQ. The CDR3 totals 17 residues. The CDR3 loop reads CASSPDLQGSPYNEQFF. CDR3 nucleotides: TGTGCCAGCAGCCCCGATCTCCAGGGAAGTCCCTACAATGAGCAGTTCTTC.

The chain joins TRBV5-1 to TRBJ2-1; 10 nucleotides line up with TRBD1. Germline CDR1 is SGHRS and CDR2 is YFSETQ. CDR3 length: 15 residues. V gave up 2 bases and J gave up 5 bases; unmatched junction bases: 4. CDR3 in amino acids: CASSFRDRGNNEQFF. In DNA form, the CDR3 reads TGCGCCAGCAGCTTCCGGGACAGGGGCAACAATGAGCAGTTCTTC.

The V call is TRBV28, the J call TRBJ2-5; D perhaps matches TRBD1 (6 bases). TRBJ2-7 matches the DNA end more closely, so the J call is doubtful. This CDR3 is 15 amino acids long. The germline gives CDR1 MDHEN, CDR2 SYDVKM. The CDR3 DNA is TGTGCCAGCAGTTCGTCAGGGGTCAGCTCCTACGAGCAGTACTTC. This codes for CASSSSGVSSYEQYF.

The chain couples TRBV18 to TRBJ2-4; no reliable D call. V dropped 0 bases and J dropped 10 bases, with 10 bases sitting between them. Germline values: CDR1 KGHSH, CDR2 LQKENI. The CDR3 spans 13 residues. CDR3 in DNA: TGTGCCAGCTCACCACCGGTGACTGGGATTCAGTACTTC. Its protein product is CASSPPVTGIQYF.

The chain uses TRBV19 and TRBJ2-7, with 9 bases aligning to TRBD2. This CDR3 region has 15 residues. Trimming cost V 6 bases and J 3 bases; bases outside gene matches: 9. CDR1 is LNHDA and CDR2 is SQIVND in the germline V gene (reference sequence). This chain's CDR3 is CASRLQAGGDYEQYF. In DNA, the CDR3 is TGTGCCAGTAGGCTGCAGGCGGGAGGGGACTACGAGCAGTACTTC.

Details on this clone: The junction departs from the called germline gene at one end, perhaps through a read error. The gene calls are TRBV20-1 and TRBJ2-3; 8 bases align to TRBD2. CDR3 length equals 11 residues. Germline V gives CDR1 DFQATT, CDR2 SNEGSKA (reference sequence). This chain's CDR3 is CSAEGTSHPDF. The CDR3 DNA follows: TGCAGTGCCGAGGGGACTAGTCATCCGGATTTT.

This clone is termed medium-sized (0.01 to 0.1%). J is TRBJ2-1 and V is TRBV7-6; D gene ambiguous. Per the germline V gene, CDR1 is SGHVS and CDR2 is FNYEAQ. The CDR3 is 14 residues long. Between the trimmed V and J ends, which lost 5 bases and 3 bases, there was a span of 11 bases. CDR3 in DNA: TGTGCCAGCAGCAACTGGACGAGCTACAATGAGCAGTTCTTC. Its translation is CASSNWTSYNEQFF.

There are a few counts of this clone. The rearrangement links TRBV9 to TRBJ2-7; weak D call: TRBD1 (5 bases). CDR1 and CDR2 from the germline V gene are SGDLS and YYNGEE. This CDR3 comprises 15 residues. V lost 0 bases to trimming and J lost 1 base, with 11 bases between them. The CDR3 reads CASSVAPGISYEQYF. As DNA, the CDR3 is TGTGCCAGCAGCGTAGCCCCAGGGATATCCTACGAGCAGTACTTC.